This T cell receptor (beta chain) was sequenced in a study of T cell responses to AZD1222 COVID-19 vaccine. Findings of the study overall: Baseline antibody screening turned up just a handful of seropositive AZD1222 recipients.

The data were produced by immunoSEQ multiplex PCR, yet TCRdb's version contains in-frame clones alone and is incomplete. The data show 180,000 or so clones, about 95% seen once. Germline V lookup: CDR1 MNHEY, CDR2 SMNVEV (reference sequence). V was shortened by 2 bases and J by 4 bases, with 8 bases between the two germline ends. The CDR3 is 13 amino acids. Notes on this clone: Its specificity is unknown.

The chain links TRBV27 to TRBJ1-1; D not certain. This clonotype originated in an adult in good health. The sequencing used peripheral blood, collected on day 0 of AZD1222 vaccination. The CDR3, as DNA: TGTGCCAGCAGTTTAGGAGGATCCACTGAAGCTTTCTTT. Amino acids: CASSLGGSTEAFF.